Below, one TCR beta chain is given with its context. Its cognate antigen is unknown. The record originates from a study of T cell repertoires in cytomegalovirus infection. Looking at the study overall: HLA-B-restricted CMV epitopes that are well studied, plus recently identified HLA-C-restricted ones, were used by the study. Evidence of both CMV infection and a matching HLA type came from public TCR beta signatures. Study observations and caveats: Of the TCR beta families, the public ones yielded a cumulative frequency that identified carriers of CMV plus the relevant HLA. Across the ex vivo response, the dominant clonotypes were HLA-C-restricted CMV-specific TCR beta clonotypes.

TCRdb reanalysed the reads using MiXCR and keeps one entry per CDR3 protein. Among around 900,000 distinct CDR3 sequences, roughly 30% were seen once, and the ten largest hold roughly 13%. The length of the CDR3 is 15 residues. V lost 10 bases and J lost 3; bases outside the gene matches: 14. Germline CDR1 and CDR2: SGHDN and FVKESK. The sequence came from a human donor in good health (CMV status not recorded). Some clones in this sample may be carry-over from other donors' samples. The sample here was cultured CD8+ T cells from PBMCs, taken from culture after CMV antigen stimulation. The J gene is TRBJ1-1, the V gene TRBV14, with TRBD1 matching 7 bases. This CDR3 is CATTRGPGFDTEAFF. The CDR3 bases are TGTGCCACCACGAGGGGGCCTGGCTTCGACACTGAAGCTTTCTTT. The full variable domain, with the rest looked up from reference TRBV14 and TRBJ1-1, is EAGVTQFPSHSVIEKGQTVTLRCDPISGHDNLYWYRRVMGKEIKFLLHFVKESKQDESGMPNNRFLAERTGGTYSTLKVQPAELEDSGVYFCATTRGPGFDTEAFFGQGTRLTVV.